This TCR beta chain is from a study of cytomegalovirus exposure and HLA in healthy donors. Study-wide findings and caveats: Indistinguishable V segments such as TRBV6-2 and TRBV6-3 were excluded.

Notes on this clone: Its antigen is currently unknown.

The CDR3 contains 15 residues. Germline CDR1 SGHKS, CDR2 YYEKEE (reference sequence). Between the trimmed V and J ends, which lost 1 base and 11 bases, there was a span of 21 bases. The PCR contained 60 Vbeta and 13 Jbeta primers. The method was immunoSEQ multiplex PCR; TCRdb's version includes in-frame clones alone and lacks a portion of them. The sample lists 75,000 to 100,000 clones; under 75% were seen once. The receptor's source is a female donor in good health and CMV-seronegative. The V and J genes are TRBV5-5 and TRBJ1-1; D is unresolved. Sequenced sample: PBMCs. CDR3 sequence: CASSLQHLRETSAFF. DNA for the CDR3: TGTGCCAGCAGCTTGCAGCATTTGCGGGAAACAAGTGCTTTCTTT.